These 22 T cell receptor beta chains were all obtained from the same sample, sequenced in a study of T cell changes during pregnancy in multiple sclerosis. The protocol was immunoSEQ multiplex PCR, while the TCRdb copy is restricted to in-frame clones and leaves out a portion. The data contain 55,000 to 80,000 clones, roughly 90% of them singletons. Material: peripheral blood, obtained after pregnancy. These receptors were taken from a female donor in good health, enrolled as a control in a pregnancy study.

The chain recombines TRBV14 with TRBJ1-2; D may be TRBD1 (5 bases). V lost 1 base, J lost 6 bases, and 15 bases lay in between. The V gene's germline CDR1 is SGHDN and CDR2 FVKESK. This CDR3 is built from 15 residues. The CDR3 DNA reads TGTGCCAGCAGCCAAGTGGGGGGGACGCCGAATGGCTACACCTTC. Its protein is CASSQVGGTPNGYTF.

This chain uses TRBV20-1 with TRBJ2-7, with D unclear. Germline values: CDR1 DFQATT, CDR2 SNEGSKA (reference sequence). Trimming stripped 0 bases from V and 4 bases from J, with 4 bases between. The CDR3 loop spans 11 amino acids. The CDR3 bases are TGCAGTGCTAGAGATCCATACGAGCAGTACTTC. Its protein is CSARDPYEQYF.

The chain has TRBV4-3 and TRBJ1-1, with TRBD1 matching over 7 bases. The trim removed 0 bases at V and 1 base at J, leaving 2 bases unmatched. Germline loops: CDR1 LGHNA, CDR2 YSLEER. CDR3 length equals 15 residues. CDR3 in DNA: TGCGCCAGCAGCCAAGACAGGGGGGCGAACACTGAAGCTTTCTTT. Translated: CASSQDRGANTEAFF.

J is TRBJ1-1 and V is TRBV12-1; the DNA was not compared with TRBD1, the D call given in the table. TRBV12-1 is an annotated pseudogene. The CDR3 length is 12 residues. The CDR3 protein is CASSVSPTEAFF. DNA of the CDR3: TGTGCCAGCAGCGTGAGCCCGACAGAAGCTTTCTTT.

CDR3 loop: CASSLAGGQGNTEAFF. Here the CDR3 DNA reads TGTGCCAGCAGCTTAGCGGGGGGACAGGGGAACACTGAAGCTTTCTTT. The chain combines TRBV7-2 with TRBJ1-1; 9 bases align to TRBD1. CDR3 length: 16 amino acids. The germline CDR1 and CDR2 sequences are SGHTA and FQGNSA. V lost 0 bases and J lost 1; bases outside the gene matches: 3.

The chain links TRBV30 to TRBJ2-3, with 10 bases matching TRBD2. The CDR3 covers 16 residues. V dropped 4 bases and J dropped 1; count of bases not matched to a gene: 8. The germline gives CDR1 GTSNPN, CDR2 SVGIG (reference sequence). The CDR3 reads CAWTNLAGERTDTQYF. The CDR3 nucleotides read TGTGCCTGGACCAACCTAGCGGGGGAGCGCACAGATACGCAGTATTTT.

The chain has TRBV12-5 and TRBJ2-1; 9 bases match TRBD1. Trimming at V came to 0 bases and at J to 5 bases, leaving 8 bases not matched to a gene. Germline CDR1 and CDR2: LGHNT and FRNRAP. CDR3 size: 17 residues. CDR3 nucleotides: TGTGCTAGTGGTTTGGTACAGGGACAGGGTCTGCACAATGAGCAGTTCTTC. Amino acids: CASGLVQGQGLHNEQFF.

The gene calls are TRBV6-1 and TRBJ2-7; perhaps TRBD2 as D (5 bases). Germline CDR1 MNHNS, CDR2 SASEGT. CDR3 length equals 13 residues. Trimming removed 7 bases at V and 0 bases at J, with 10 bases between. CDR3 in DNA: TGTGCCAGCACGGGGTGGGCCTCCTACGAGCAGTACTTC. Its translation: CASTGWASYEQYF.

The chain employs TRBV7-9 and TRBJ2-7; TRBD2 agrees at 15 bases. From germline, CDR1 is SEHNR and CDR2 FQNEAQ (reference sequence). With V trimmed by 6 bases and J by 1 base, 13 bases remained unmatched. The CDR3 sequence is 19 residues long. The CDR3 spells CASSSWTSGGASRSYEQYF. The CDR3 coding sequence is TGTGCCAGCAGTTCATGGACTAGCGGGGGGGCGAGTAGGTCCTACGAGCAGTACTTC. Filled out from reference TRBV7-9 and TRBJ2-7, the complete variable domain reads DTGVSQNPRHKITKRGQNVTFRCDPISEHNRLYWYRQTLGQGPEFLTYFQNEAQLEKSRLLSDRFSAERPKGSFSTLEIQRTEQGDSAMYLCASSSWTSGGASRSYEQYFGPGTRLTVT.

The gene calls are TRBV12-5 and TRBJ1-2, with TRBD1 matching over 8 bases. V dropped 1 base and J dropped 3; count of bases not matched to a gene: 1. Germline lookup yields CDR1 LGHNT and CDR2 FRNRAP. The CDR3 runs to 14 residues. CDR3 protein: CASGLDRGDYGYTF. CDR3 nucleotides: TGTGCTAGTGGTTTGGACAGGGGGGACTATGGCTACACCTTC.

The gene calls are TRBV19 and TRBJ1-2; possibly TRBD1 for D (5 bases). This CDR3 is built from 14 residues. CDR1 and CDR2 from the germline V gene are LNHDA and SQIVND (reference sequence). Trimming left V 6 bases short and J 4 bases short, with 15 bases between. CDR3: CASRKAETVYGYTF. CDR3 coding DNA: TGTGCCAGTAGGAAAGCCGAGACAGTCTATGGCTACACCTTC.

This rearrangement joins TRBV2 to TRBJ2-7; 7 bases fit TRBD2. CDR1 and CDR2 (germline): SNHLY, FYNNEI. The CDR3 sequence is 14 residues long. The trim removed 7 bases at V and 4 bases at J, leaving 10 bases unmatched. The CDR3 spells CASNVGLGGYEQYF. The CDR3 DNA reads as TGTGCCAGCAACGTAGGCTTGGGGGGGTACGAGCAGTACTTC.

The table lists this clone with a count of one. The chain couples TRBV7-9 to TRBJ2-7, with D maybe TRBD2 (5 bases). Germline V gives CDR1 SEHNR, CDR2 FQNEAQ (reference sequence). The CDR3 spans 15 residues. With 5 bases removed from V and 6 bases from J, the gap between germline ends came to 20 bases. This CDR3 is CASSLISGRAGEQYF. CDR3 DNA sequence: TGTGCCAGCAGCCTCATATCTGGAAGGGCGGGCGAGCAGTACTTC.

This chain uses TRBV19 with TRBJ1-4; 9 positions match TRBD1. CDR3 length equals 14 residues. The germline gives CDR1 LNHDA, CDR2 SQIVND (reference sequence). Trimming removed 7 bases from V and 7 bases from J; junction bases left unmatched: 7. The CDR3 sequence is CASTPQGAGEKLFF. CDR3 coding DNA: TGTGCCAGTACCCCACAGGGGGCGGGTGAAAAACTGTTTTTT.

The chain is built from TRBV6-5 and TRBJ1-1; D is perhaps TRBD1 (5 bases). This CDR3 spans 13 amino acids. The ends were cut back, 7 bases at V and 4 bases at J, with 13 bases in the middle. The germline V gene has CDR1 MNHEY and CDR2 SVGAGI. This chain's CDR3 is CASTRGIGTEAFF. The CDR3 DNA reads TGTGCCAGCACTCGGGGGATAGGCACTGAAGCTTTCTTT.

V is TRBV6-5 and J is TRBJ1-1; D may be TRBD1 (6 bases). This CDR3 has 14 amino acids. Germline V gene data show CDR1 as MNHEY and CDR2 as SVGAGI. Trimming pared 7 bases from V and 1 base from J, leaving 13 bases between. CDR3 sequence reads: CASNTGTPNTEAFF. DNA for the CDR3: TGTGCCAGCAACACCGGGACACCGAACACTGAAGCTTTCTTT.

This clone has a handful of counts. The chain links TRBV29-1 to TRBJ1-1, with D tentatively TRBD1 (5 bases). This CDR3 region has 13 residues. V lost 4 bases to trimming and J lost 1 base, with 10 bases between them. CDR1 is SQVTM and CDR2 is ANQGSEA in the germline V gene. The CDR3, as DNA: TGCAGCGTTGCATTAGGGGCGAACACTGAAGCTTTCTTT. This encodes CSVALGANTEAFF.

With regard to this clone: This sample includes further DNA sequences coding for the same CDR3. The CDR3 coding sequence is TGTGCCTGGAGTTCTGGACAGGGTGGTCTAGATACGCAGTATTTT. As protein: CAWSSGQGGLDTQYF. The chain has TRBV30 and TRBJ2-3; 8 bases are a match to TRBD1. The germline V gene encodes CDR1 GTSNPN and CDR2 SVGIG (reference sequence). V lost 2 bases, J lost 5 bases, and 9 bases stayed unmatched. This CDR3 is 15 amino acids long.

The chain uses TRBV6-4 and TRBJ2-6; D is uncertain. The CDR3 is 16 amino acids. Germline CDR1 is MRHNA and CDR2 is SNTAGT. V lost 0 bases and J lost 0, with 6 bases in between. The CDR3 region has the DNA TGTGCCAGCAGTGACTCGGAGTACTCTGGGGCCAACGTCCTGACTTTC. Encoded protein: CASSDSEYSGANVLTF.

The chain uses TRBV30 and TRBJ1-2, with 8 bases that match TRBD1. V shed 0 bases and J 4 bases; nucleotides not matched to a gene: 4. This CDR3 has 14 amino acids. Germline V gene sequence: CDR1 GTSNPN, CDR2 SVGIG (reference sequence). The CDR3 loop reads CAWSVQGGGYGYTF. The CDR3 DNA reads TGTGCCTGGAGTGTACAGGGGGGAGGCTATGGCTACACCTTC.

The rearrangement uses TRBV5-1 and TRBJ2-5; 7 nucleotides match TRBD1. The V gene end was trimmed by 3 bases and the J gene end by 2 bases; junction bases not matched to a gene: 7. Germline CDR1 SGHRS, CDR2 YFSETQ. This CDR3 is built from 15 residues. The CDR3: CASSSRDSGQETQYF. CDR3 DNA sequence: TGCGCCAGCAGCTCCCGGGACAGCGGACAAGAGACCCAGTACTTC.

The CDR3 sequence is CASSYGELGYNEQFF. For the CDR3, the DNA is TGTGCCAGCAGTTACGGGGAGTTGGGCTACAATGAGCAGTTCTTC. V is TRBV6-5 and J is TRBJ2-1; D is possibly TRBD2 (5 bases). The CDR3 sequence is 15 residues long. V gave up 2 bases and J gave up 3 bases, with 11 bases separating them. Germline V gives CDR1 MNHEY, CDR2 SVGAGI.